One sample yielded the 31 T cell receptor beta chains listed below, sequenced in a study of multiple sclerosis patients with progressive multifocal leukoencephalopathy. The table came from immunoSEQ multiplex PCR; TCRdb's copy has only in-frame clones and leaves some out. This sample has roughly 30,000 clones; around 89% occur once, and the top ten carry 1.1%. Time point here: before natalizumab initiation. Sequencing used PBMCs. The origin of the receptors is a human donor with multiple sclerosis.

This clone appeared once. The chain joins TRBV5-1 to TRBJ1-2, with D hard to call. Trimming stripped 0 bases from V and 4 bases from J, with 7 bases between. CDR1 and CDR2 (germline): SGHRS, YFSETQ. This CDR3 is 13 amino acids long. The chain's CDR3 is CASSLAGSYGYTF. The CDR3 nucleotides are TGCGCCAGCAGCTTGGCTGGAAGCTATGGCTACACCTTC. Complete variable domain (other parts from reference TRBV5-1 and TRBJ1-2): KAGVTQTPRYLIKTRGQQVTLSCSPISGHRSVSWYQQTPGQGLQFLFEYFSETQRNKGNFPGRFSGRQFSNSRSEMNVSTLELGDSALYLCASSLAGSYGYTFGSGTRLTVV.

The chain uses TRBV28 and TRBJ2-5, with D possibly matching TRBD1 (7 bases). From germline, CDR1 is MDHEN and CDR2 SYDVKM. The CDR3 covers 12 residues. CDR3 DNA sequence: TGTGGCGCCAGGGGGGCTACAGAGACCCAGTACTTC. This codes for CGARGATETQYF.

The rearrangement joins TRBV6-4 to TRBJ1-5; D unresolved. Trimming left V 6 bases short and J 3 bases short, with 12 bases between. Germline V gives CDR1 MRHNA, CDR2 SNTAGT. This CDR3 contains 14 residues. CDR3 protein: CASSPEWDNQPQHF. In nucleotides, the CDR3 is TGTGCCAGCAGCCCGGAGTGGGACAATCAGCCCCAGCATTTT.

This chain joins TRBV7-2 and TRBJ1-2, with D tentatively TRBD1 (5 bases). Germline CDR1 reads SGHTA; CDR2 reads FQGNSA. V lost 3 bases to trimming and J lost 6 bases, with 17 bases between them. The CDR3 contains 15 residues. The CDR3 sequence is CASSFGRGARNGYTF. CDR3 DNA sequence: TGTGCCAGCAGCTTTGGGCGGGGCGCCCGAAATGGCTACACCTTC.

V usage is TRBV27 and J usage is TRBJ2-2; 8 positions agree with TRBD1. Germline lookup yields CDR1 MNHEY and CDR2 SMNVEV (reference sequence). The J segment lost 4 bases and the V segment lost 0 bases, leaving 25 bases of the junction unmatched. The CDR3 consists of 23 residues. CDR3 DNA: TGTGCCAGCAGTTTATCTTGCAGGTGTAGGTCTCCGGACAGGGTGGATAGCACCGGGGAGCTGTTTTTT. This translates into CASSLSCRCRSPDRVDSTGELFF.

This clone showed up just a few times. The sample holds other DNA sequences that translate to the same CDR3. The rearrangement uses TRBV27 and TRBJ1-1; the match to TRBD1 covers 9 bases. CDR3 length: 13 amino acids. Losses at the gene ends were 6 bases for V and 11 bases for J; bases not matched to a gene: 10. CDR1 and CDR2 (germline): MNHEY, SMNVEV (reference sequence). The CDR3 DNA reads as TGTGCCAGCAGCTGGGACAGGGTGGGGGATGCTTTCTTT. Encoded protein: CASSWDRVGDAFF.

This clone has more than one count but fewer than ten. The V gene is TRBV11-1, the J gene TRBJ2-4; D possibly corresponds to TRBD2 (5 bases). In germline, CDR1 is SGHAT, CDR2 FQDESV (reference sequence). Trimming pared 1 base from V and 9 bases from J, leaving 13 bases between. The CDR3 covers 14 residues. CDR3 bases: TGTGCCAGCAGCTTAGAGGCCAGCCGGGGCATTCAGTACTTC. It codes for CASSLEASRGIQYF.

This clone was found once. The J gene is TRBJ1-1, the V gene TRBV30; D unclear. Germline assignment: CDR1 GTSNPN and CDR2 SVGIG (reference sequence). The CDR3 consists of 10 residues. Trimming shortened V by 2 bases and J by 2 bases, and 0 bases separated the two germline ends. The CDR3 loop reads CAWSNTEAFF. The CDR3 nucleotides are TGTGCCTGGAGTAACACTGAAGCTTTCTTT.

The V and J genes are TRBV7-2 and TRBJ1-6, with D uncertain. Germline V gives CDR1 SGHTA, CDR2 FQGNSA. Trimming left V 2 bases short and J 2 bases short, with 4 bases between. The CDR3 runs to 14 residues. The CDR3: CASSLSAYNSPLHF. In DNA form, the CDR3 reads TGTGCCAGCAGCTTATCGGCCTATAATTCACCCCTCCACTTT.

The V call is TRBV7-6, the J call TRBJ2-2; 9 nucleotides agree with TRBD1. The junction had 14 bases not matched to a gene; V was cut back by 3 bases and J by 6 bases. The CDR3 covers 18 residues. Germline V gene sequence: CDR1 SGHVS, CDR2 FNYEAQ. In DNA form, the CDR3 reads TGTGCCAGCAGCTTGCCGGGACAGGGAACCCCAACACCCGGGGAGCTGTTTTTT. Translating it yields CASSLPGQGTPTPGELFF.

In its sample, this clone was seen once. This chain uses TRBV7-6 with TRBJ1-3, with D tentatively TRBD1 (5 bases). The V end lost 2 bases, the J end lost 2 bases, and 10 bases lay between the germline ends. Germline values: CDR1 SGHVS, CDR2 FNYEAQ. The CDR3 sequence is 15 residues long. The CDR3 protein is CASSLTQGPGNTIYF. The CDR3 DNA is TGTGCCAGCAGCTTAACTCAGGGCCCTGGAAACACCATATATTTT.

V and J are TRBV4-3 and TRBJ2-7; D remains unclear. The CDR3 has 15 amino acids. Germline CDR1 reads LGHNA; CDR2 reads YSLEER. Trimming cost V 0 bases and J 0 bases, with 9 bases left between them. The chain's CDR3 is CASSQDIARSYEQYF. The CDR3 region has the DNA TGCGCCAGCAGCCAAGATATTGCCCGCTCCTACGAGCAGTACTTC.

In DNA, the CDR3 is TGTGCCAGCAGCCCCCCTCGGGCCGGGGAGCTGTTTTTT. Residues: CASSPPRAGELFF. The chain uses TRBV7-2 and TRBJ2-2; D call uncertain. Deletions cut 5 bases from V and 6 bases from J, with 10 bases between. This CDR3 has 13 residues. Germline CDR1 and CDR2: SGHTA and FQGNSA.

This chain joins TRBV6-4 and TRBJ2-7, with D possibly being TRBD2 (5 bases). The germline V gene encodes CDR1 MRHNA and CDR2 SNTAGT. The V and J ends lost 0 bases and 0 bases respectively, with 9 bases between them. This CDR3 region has 15 residues. In DNA form, the CDR3 reads TGTGCCAGCAGTGACTCGCCGGGGTTCTCCTACGAGCAGTACTTC. This codes for CASSDSPGFSYEQYF.

The rearrangement uses TRBV9 and TRBJ2-3, with D possibly called TRBD1 or TRBD2 (5 bases each). Germline V gene sequence: CDR1 SGDLS, CDR2 YYNGEE. V dropped 3 bases and J dropped 2 bases, with 13 bases sitting between them. The CDR3 loop spans 15 amino acids. The CDR3 is CASSDSGGTTDTQYF. The CDR3 region has the DNA TGTGCCAGCAGCGATTCAGGTGGGACCACAGATACGCAGTATTTT.

In regard to this clone: A read error may account for a junction end that differs from germline. The chain couples TRBV27 to TRBJ2-7, with 7 bases aligning to TRBD1. The germline V gene has CDR1 MNHEY and CDR2 SMNVEV (reference sequence). The CDR3 extends over 15 amino acids. The CDR3 nucleotides read TGTGCCAGCAGTGTATCGACAGGGTTCTCCTACGAGCAGTACTTC. This encodes CASSVSTGFSYEQYF.

This clone was seen a few times. The V and J genes are TRBV19 and TRBJ2-7; D uncertain. CDR3 length: 11 amino acids. From germline, CDR1 is LNHDA and CDR2 SQIVND (reference sequence). The V end lost 3 bases, the J end lost 9 bases, and 9 bases lay between the germline ends. The CDR3 is CASSIGTGQYF. The CDR3 DNA is TGTGCCAGTAGTATCGGCACCGGGCAGTACTTC.

J is TRBJ1-5 and V is TRBV4-2; D is uncertain. CDR3 length: 17 residues. V was shortened by 0 bases and J by 0 bases, with 12 bases between the two germline ends. Germline V gives CDR1 LGHNA, CDR2 YNFKEQ. CDR3 in amino acids: CASSQDRRPYSNQPQHF. In nucleotides, the CDR3 is TGTGCCAGCAGCCAAGATCGACGACCTTATAGCAATCAGCCCCAGCATTTT.

This clone was counted a few times. This chain joins TRBV2 and TRBJ1-2, with 10 bases aligning to TRBD1. The CDR3 is 15 residues long. V lost 6 bases to trimming and J lost 6 bases; unmatched junction nucleotides: 10. The V gene's germline CDR1 is SNHLY and CDR2 FYNNEI. The CDR3 spells CASSAGQGKVDGYTF. As DNA, the CDR3 is TGTGCCAGCAGCGCGGGACAGGGGAAGGTAGATGGCTACACCTTC. Complete variable domain (other parts from reference TRBV2 and TRBJ1-2): EPEVTQTPSHQVTQMGQEVILRCVPISNHLYFYWYRQILGQKVEFLVSFYNNEISEKSEIFDDQFSVERPDGSNFTLKIRSTKLEDSAMYFCASSAGQGKVDGYTFGSGTRLTVV.

The J gene is TRBJ2-5, the V gene TRBV18; D might be TRBD2 (5 bases). The V gene's germline CDR1 is KGHSH and CDR2 LQKENI. The CDR3 contains 17 residues. Deletions cut 0 bases from V and 1 base from J, with 15 bases between. As DNA, the CDR3 is TGTGCCAGCTCACCACCGGGCGGTAGCGCTCGCCAAGAGACCCAGTACTTC. It specifies CASSPPGGSARQETQYF.

The chain carries TRBV11-2 and TRBJ2-3, with TRBD2 identical over 9 bases. The V segment lost 1 base and the J segment 5 bases; nucleotides outside the gene matches: 4. CDR3 length equals 15 residues. Germline V lookup: CDR1 SGHAT, CDR2 FQNNGV. In nucleotides, the CDR3 is TGTGCCAGCAGCTTAGTGGGTAGCGGGGGAGATACGCAGTATTTT. This gives the protein CASSLVGSGGDTQYF.

This chain joins TRBV27 and TRBJ2-3; D is possibly TRBD2 (6 bases). V gave up 5 bases and J gave up 2 bases, with 14 bases separating them. This CDR3 has 15 residues. The V gene's germline CDR1 is MNHEY and CDR2 SMNVEV (reference sequence). CDR3 in amino acids: CASSRGLLNTDTQYF. The CDR3 bases are TGTGCCAGCAGTCGAGGACTACTGAACACAGATACGCAGTATTTT.

The V call is TRBV5-1, the J call TRBJ1-2; D remains ambiguous. Trimming removed 0 bases from V and 0 bases from J, with 15 bases in between. This CDR3 has 17 amino acids. The germline gives CDR1 SGHRS, CDR2 YFSETQ. CDR3 nucleotide sequence: TGCGCCAGCAGCTTGGCGGGAGGATTTGGCGCTAACTATGGCTACACCTTC. Its protein is CASSLAGGFGANYGYTF.

The CDR3 sequence: CASSPRASGGTTDTQYF. The CDR3 nucleotides read TGTGCCAGCAGCCCCCGTGCTAGCGGGGGGACGACAGATACGCAGTATTTT. This chain uses TRBV9 with TRBJ2-3; 11 nucleotides line up with TRBD2. CDR1 and CDR2 from the germline V gene are SGDLS and YYNGEE. V shed 4 bases and J 3 bases; nucleotides not matched to a gene: 10. CDR3 length: 17 amino acids. The full variable domain, rest sourced from reference TRBV9 and TRBJ2-3, is DSGVTQTPKHLITATGQRVTLRCSPRSGDLSVYWYQQSLDQGLQFLIQYYNGEERAKGNILERFSAQQFPDLHSELNLSSLELGDSALYFCASSPRASGGTTDTQYFGPGTRLTVL.

This chain links TRBV5-4 with TRBJ2-1; D could derive from TRBD1 or TRBD2 (5 bases each). The V end lost 4 bases, the J end lost 7 bases, and 18 bases lay between the germline ends. CDR1 SGHNT and CDR2 YYREEE come from the germline V gene (reference sequence). CDR3 size: 15 residues. DNA for the CDR3: TGTGCCAGCAGCCCGGGGCAGCCCCTAAGGAATGAGCAGTTCTTC. It codes for CASSPGQPLRNEQFF.

The chain employs TRBV7-9 and TRBJ2-3; 8 bases match TRBD2. V gave up 5 bases and J gave up 3 bases; unmatched junction bases: 10. The germline gives CDR1 SEHNR, CDR2 FQNEAQ (reference sequence). The CDR3 has 16 residues. The CDR3 nucleotides are TGTGCCAGCAGCATCACTAGCGGCCCACCGACAGATACGCAGTATTTT. Translating it yields CASSITSGPPTDTQYF.

This rearrangement joins TRBV11-2 to TRBJ1-4; no reliable D call. The CDR3 spans 11 residues. Germline CDR1 and CDR2: SGHAT and FQNNGV. V was shortened by 2 bases and J by 8 bases, with 3 bases between the two germline ends. This chain's CDR3 is CASSLREKLFF. The CDR3 DNA is TGTGCCAGCAGCTTAAGGGAAAAACTGTTTTTT. The whole variable domain, filled in from reference TRBV11-2 and TRBJ1-4, reads EAGVAQSPRYKIIEKRQSVAFWCNPISGHATLYWYQQILGQGPKLLIQFQNNGVVDDSQLPKDRFSAERLKGVDSTLKIQPAKLEDSAVYLCASSLREKLFFGSGTQLSVL.

This chain connects TRBV5-4 to TRBJ2-5, with TRBD2 identical over 14 bases. The V gene end was trimmed by 4 bases and the J gene end by 3 bases; junction bases not matched to a gene: 8. Germline V gene lookup returns CDR1 SGHNT and CDR2 YYREEE (reference sequence). The CDR3 has 17 residues. CDR3 in amino acids: CASSKGLAGETEETQYF. DNA for the CDR3: TGTGCCAGCAGCAAGGGACTAGCGGGGGAAACCGAAGAGACCCAGTACTTC.

V usage is TRBV6-5 and J usage is TRBJ1-6; D remains ambiguous. Per germline, CDR1 MNHEY and CDR2 SVGAGI. The CDR3 is 11 amino acids. Trimming took 7 bases from V and 6 from J, leaving 4 bases between them. DNA for the CDR3: TGTGCCAGCAATAGTAATTCACCCCTCCACTTT. Amino acids: CASNSNSPLHF.

The chain has TRBV11-2 and TRBJ2-7; the D gene is possibly TRBD2 (5 bases). Germline CDR1 reads SGHAT; CDR2 reads FQNNGV. This CDR3 spans 15 amino acids. Trimming cost V 6 bases and J 0 bases, with 15 bases left between them. For the CDR3, the DNA is TGTGCCAGCAGACCAGTACGGGGTTCCTCCTACGAGCAGTACTTC. This gives the protein CASRPVRGSSYEQYF.

This chain connects TRBV9 to TRBJ1-2; the D gene is possibly TRBD1 (6 bases). The CDR3 covers 15 residues. The germline gives CDR1 SGDLS, CDR2 YYNGEE. Trimming took off 0 bases at V and 8 bases at J, with 17 bases between the two ends. The CDR3 region is CASSVGLSQGNGYTF. In DNA form, the CDR3 reads TGTGCCAGCAGCGTAGGCCTATCTCAGGGGAACGGCTACACCTTC.